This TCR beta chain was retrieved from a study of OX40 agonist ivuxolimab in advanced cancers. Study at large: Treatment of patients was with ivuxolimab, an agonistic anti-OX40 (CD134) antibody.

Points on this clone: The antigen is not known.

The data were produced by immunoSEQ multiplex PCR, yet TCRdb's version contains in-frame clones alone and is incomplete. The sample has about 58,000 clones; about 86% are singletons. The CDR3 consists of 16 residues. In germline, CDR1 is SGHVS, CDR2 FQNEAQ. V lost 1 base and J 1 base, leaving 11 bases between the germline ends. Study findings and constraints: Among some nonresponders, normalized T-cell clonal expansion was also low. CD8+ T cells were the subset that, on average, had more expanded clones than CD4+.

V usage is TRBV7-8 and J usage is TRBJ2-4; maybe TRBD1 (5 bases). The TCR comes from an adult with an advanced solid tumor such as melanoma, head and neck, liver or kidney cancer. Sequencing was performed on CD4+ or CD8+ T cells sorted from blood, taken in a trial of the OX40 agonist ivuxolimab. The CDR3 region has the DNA TGTGCCAGCAGCTTAGGTGGGGCTATTGCCAAAAACATTCAGTACTTC. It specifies CASSLGGAIAKNIQYF.